This T cell receptor beta chain was profiled in a study of blood T cell repertoires in COVID-19. Data came from immunoSEQ multiplex PCR; TCRdb stores just in-frame clones and leaves some out. The sample consists of 200,000 to 250,000 clones, around nine tenths of them appearing once. This clone was recorded only once. The CDR3 sequence is 15 residues long. V was cut by 4 bases and J by 8 bases, with 18 bases left in between. Looked up from germline, CDR1 is LGHDT and CDR2 is YNNKEL (reference sequence). The chain recombines TRBV3-1 (or the pseudogene TRBV3-2) with TRBJ2-1; D possibly corresponds to TRBD2 (5 bases). Sequenced material: peripheral blood. This receptor was identified in a man aged 60-69 years who had recovered from COVID-19. CDR3 nucleotides: TGTGCCAGCAGCCCCCCACACCTTAGGGAGTATGAGCAGTTCTTC. Translation: CASSPPHLREYEQFF.